This T cell receptor beta chain was documented in a study of prognosis after radiotherapy for stage I lung cancer. Whole-study context: There were approximately 15 patients with newly diagnosed primary stage I lung tumors and several patients with oligometastatic NSCLC after surgical resection of the primary tumor. Radiotherapy took the form of SBRT (3 to 5 fractions) with a biologically effective dose of at least 100 Gy.

Germline CDR1 and CDR2: SNHLY and FYNNEI. The CDR3 covers 13 residues. It was by two-round multiplex PCR that TCR beta CDR3 was amplified from genomic DNA. For every TRBV and TRBJ gene, a specific primer was used in first-round PCR. TCRdb re-analysed the multiplex PCR reads in MiXCR, keeping a single row per CDR3 protein. In the table there are approximately 35,000 distinct CDR3 sequences, around 35% of which are singletons. Findings and limits, study-wide: After stereotactic body radiation therapy, median unique TCR clones were roughly 6,500, down from 10,000 to 13,000. Differential TRBV and TRBJ gene usage was reported between patients with metastases and patients without them.

In regard to this clonotype: Antigen specificity is unknown. Given a much more abundant clone one base away, this may be a read error.

The sequence derives from a donor of 50 years or more with non-small cell lung cancer. The chain carries TRBV2 and TRBJ1-4; 7 nucleotides align to TRBD1. Sequenced material: PBMCs, taken before or after stereotactic body radiation therapy (not recorded which). The CDR3 nucleotides are TGTGTGAGTCAGGGACAGAGAAATGAAAAACTGTTTTTT. Its protein is CVSQGQRNEKLFF.